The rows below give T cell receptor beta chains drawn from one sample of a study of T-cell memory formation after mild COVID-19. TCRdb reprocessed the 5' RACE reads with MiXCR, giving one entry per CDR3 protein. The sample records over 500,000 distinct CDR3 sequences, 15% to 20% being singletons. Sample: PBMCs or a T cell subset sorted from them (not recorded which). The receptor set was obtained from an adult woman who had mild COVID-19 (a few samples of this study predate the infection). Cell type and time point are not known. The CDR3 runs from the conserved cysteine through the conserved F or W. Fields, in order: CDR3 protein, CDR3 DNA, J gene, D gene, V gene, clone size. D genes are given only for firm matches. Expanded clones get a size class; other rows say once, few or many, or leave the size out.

CDR3: CASKGYWTSYEQYF
DNA: TGCGCCAGCAAGGGATATTGGACATCCTACGAGCAGTACTTC
J: TRBJ2-7
D: NA
V: TRBV5-1
size: few

CDR3: CASSRPSTGLVGNGYTF
DNA: TGTGCCAGCAGCCGACCCTCGACAGGGCTTGTCGGGAATGGCTACACCTTC
J: TRBJ1-2
D: TRBD1
V: TRBV14
size: NA

CDR3: CASSERPVNTEAFF
DNA: TGTGCCAGCAGTGAAAGGCCGGTGAACACTGAAGCTTTCTTT
J: TRBJ1-1
D: NA
V: TRBV6-5
size: few

CDR3: CSVDLEGRYEQYF
DNA: TGCAGCGTTGACTTGGAAGGACGCTACGAGCAGTACTTC
J: TRBJ2-7
D: NA
V: TRBV29-1
size: NA

CDR3: CASSYNGQEQYF
DNA: TGTGCCAGCAGTTACAACGGACAGGAGCAGTACTTC
J: TRBJ2-7
D: NA
V: TRBV6-6
size: few

CDR3: CASSYSGISTDTQYF
DNA: TGTGCCAGCAGTTACTCCGGGATTAGCACAGATACGCAGTATTTT
J: TRBJ2-3
D: NA
V: TRBV6-5
size: NA

CDR3: CASSVSGGDTDTQYF
DNA: TGTGCCAGTAGCGTTAGCGGGGGGGACACAGATACGCAGTATTTT
J: TRBJ2-3
D: TRBD2
V: TRBV19
size: few

CDR3: CASSQDLNLLGEQYF
DNA: TGCGCCAGCAGCCAAGATCTGAACCTCCTGGGGGAGCAGTACTTC
J: TRBJ2-7
D: NA
V: TRBV4-3
size: NA

CDR3: CASSLNTGRETQYF
DNA: TGCGCCAGCAGCTTGAATACAGGAAGAGAGACCCAGTACTTC
J: TRBJ2-5
D: NA
V: TRBV5-1
size: NA

CDR3: CASSYSSRVEGYTF
DNA: TGTGCCAGCAGTTACTCGAGCCGGGTTGAAGGCTACACCTTC
J: TRBJ1-2
D: NA
V: TRBV6-5
size: few

CDR3: CASSGTFTNTGQFF
DNA: TGTGCCAGCAGCGGGACATTTACAAATACGGGGCAGTTCTTC
J: TRBJ2-1
D: NA
V: TRBV11-2
size: few

CDR3: CASSLGASEQYF
DNA: TGTGCCAGCAGCTTAGGGGCAAGCGAGCAGTACTTC
J: TRBJ2-7
D: NA
V: TRBV7-6
size: NA

CDR3: CASSETGSGIILGQHF
DNA: TGTGCCAGCAGTGAAACGGGCTCAGGGATAATCCTGGGCCAGCATTTT
J: TRBJ1-5
D: NA
V: TRBV6-1
size: few

CDR3: CASSSYQDSRNYGYTF
DNA: TGTGCCAGCAGCTCCTACCAGGACAGCCGGAACTATGGCTACACCTTC
J: TRBJ1-2
D: NA
V: TRBV7-8
size: few